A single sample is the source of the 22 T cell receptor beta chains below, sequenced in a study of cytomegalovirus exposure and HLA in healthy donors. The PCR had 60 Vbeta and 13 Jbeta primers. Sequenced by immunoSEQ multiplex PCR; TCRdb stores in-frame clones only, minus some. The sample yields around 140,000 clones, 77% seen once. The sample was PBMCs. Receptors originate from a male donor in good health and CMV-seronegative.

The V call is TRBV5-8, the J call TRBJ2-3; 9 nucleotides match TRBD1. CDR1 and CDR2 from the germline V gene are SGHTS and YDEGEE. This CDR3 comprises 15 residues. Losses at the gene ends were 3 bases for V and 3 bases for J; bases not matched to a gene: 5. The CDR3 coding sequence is TGTGCCAGCAGCTGGGGGACAGGGAGTACAGATACGCAGTATTTT. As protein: CASSWGTGSTDTQYF.

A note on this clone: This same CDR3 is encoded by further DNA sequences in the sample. CDR3 nucleotide sequence: TGTGCCAGCAGCTTAGAGGGACTAGTCTACTTCTACGAGCAGTACTTC. This gives the protein CASSLEGLVYFYEQYF. This chain uses TRBV7-2 with TRBJ2-7; 8 nucleotides match TRBD2. Losses at the gene ends were 1 base for V and 3 bases for J; bases not matched to a gene: 8. The CDR3 is 16 amino acids. Germline CDR1 reads SGHTA; CDR2 reads FQGNSA.

CDR3 residues: CASSSLVYHEQYF. The CDR3 bases are TGTGCCAGCAGCTCCCTCGTTTACCACGAGCAGTACTTC. This chain uses TRBV7-9 with TRBJ2-5, with D uncertain. The J call may be incorrect, as the DNA end agrees better with TRBJ2-7. Germline lookup yields CDR1 SEHNR and CDR2 FQNEAQ (reference sequence). The CDR3 spans 13 residues.

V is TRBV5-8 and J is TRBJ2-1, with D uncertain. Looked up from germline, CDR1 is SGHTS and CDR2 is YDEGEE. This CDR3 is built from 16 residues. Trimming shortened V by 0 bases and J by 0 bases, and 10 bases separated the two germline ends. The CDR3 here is CASSLGHLSSYNEQFF. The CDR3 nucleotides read TGTGCCAGCAGCTTGGGCCACCTGAGCTCCTACAATGAGCAGTTCTTC.

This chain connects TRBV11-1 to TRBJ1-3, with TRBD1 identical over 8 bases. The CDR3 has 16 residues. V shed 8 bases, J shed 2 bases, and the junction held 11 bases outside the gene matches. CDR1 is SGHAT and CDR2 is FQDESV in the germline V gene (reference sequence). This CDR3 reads CASGRQGSLPGNTIYF. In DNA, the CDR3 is TGTGCCAGCGGACGACAGGGGAGTCTCCCTGGAAACACCATATATTTT.

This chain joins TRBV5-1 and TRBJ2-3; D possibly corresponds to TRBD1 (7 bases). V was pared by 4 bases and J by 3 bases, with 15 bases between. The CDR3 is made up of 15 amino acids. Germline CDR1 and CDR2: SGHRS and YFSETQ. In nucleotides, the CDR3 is TGCGCCAGCAGCCTTCAGGGGGGTCAGACAGATACGCAGTATTTT. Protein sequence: CASSLQGGQTDTQYF.

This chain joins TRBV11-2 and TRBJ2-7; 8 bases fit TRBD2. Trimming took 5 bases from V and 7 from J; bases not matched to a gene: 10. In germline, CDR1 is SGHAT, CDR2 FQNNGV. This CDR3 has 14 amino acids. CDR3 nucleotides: TGTGCCAGCAGCCCGCGGGCGGGAGGTAGAGAGCAGTACTTC. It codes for CASSPRAGGREQYF. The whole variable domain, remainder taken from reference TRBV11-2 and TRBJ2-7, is EAGVAQSPRYKIIEKRQSVAFWCNPISGHATLYWYQQILGQGPKLLIQFQNNGVVDDSQLPKDRFSAERLKGVDSTLKIQPAKLEDSAVYLCASSPRAGGREQYFGPGTRLTVT.

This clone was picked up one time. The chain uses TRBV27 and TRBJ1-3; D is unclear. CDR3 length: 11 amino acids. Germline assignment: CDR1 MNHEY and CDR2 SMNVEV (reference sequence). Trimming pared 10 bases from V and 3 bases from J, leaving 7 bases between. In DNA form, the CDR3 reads TGTGCCAACACCCGTGGAAACACCATATATTTT. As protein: CANTRGNTIYF.

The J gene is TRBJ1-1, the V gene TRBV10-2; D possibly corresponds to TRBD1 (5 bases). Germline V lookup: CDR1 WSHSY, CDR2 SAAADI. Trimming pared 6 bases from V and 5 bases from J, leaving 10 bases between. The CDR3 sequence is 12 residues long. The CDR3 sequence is CASRMGLTEAFF. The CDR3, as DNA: TGCGCCAGCAGGATGGGACTTACTGAAGCTTTCTTT.

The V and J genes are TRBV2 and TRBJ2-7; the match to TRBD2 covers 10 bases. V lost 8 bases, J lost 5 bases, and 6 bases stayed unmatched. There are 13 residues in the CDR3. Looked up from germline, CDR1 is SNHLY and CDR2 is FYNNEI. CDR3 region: CASWAAGGDEQYF. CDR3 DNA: TGTGCCAGCTGGGCAGCGGGGGGGGACGAGCAGTACTTC.

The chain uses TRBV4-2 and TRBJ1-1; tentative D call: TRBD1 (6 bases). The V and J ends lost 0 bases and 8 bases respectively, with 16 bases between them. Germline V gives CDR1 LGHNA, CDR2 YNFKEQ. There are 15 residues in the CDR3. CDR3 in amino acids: CASSQDPGGANEAFF. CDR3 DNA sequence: TGTGCCAGCAGCCAAGACCCTGGGGGCGCGAACGAAGCTTTCTTT.

In DNA form, the CDR3 reads TGTGCCAGCAGCTTACGGACAGGAGTGAACACTGAAGCTTTCTTT. This translates into CASSLRTGVNTEAFF. The chain carries TRBV7-2 and TRBJ1-1; 7 positions match TRBD1. CDR1 is SGHTA, CDR2 FQGNSA, per germline. Trimming at V came to 2 bases and at J to 0 bases, leaving 3 bases not matched to a gene. The CDR3 is 15 amino acids.

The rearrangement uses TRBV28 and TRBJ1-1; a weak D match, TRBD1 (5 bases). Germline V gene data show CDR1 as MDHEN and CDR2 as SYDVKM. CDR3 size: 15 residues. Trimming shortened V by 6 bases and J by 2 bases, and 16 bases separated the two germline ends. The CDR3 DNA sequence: TGTGCCAGCAGCTACGCGGGGCGGGCAAACACTGAAGCTTTCTTT. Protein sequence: CASSYAGRANTEAFF.

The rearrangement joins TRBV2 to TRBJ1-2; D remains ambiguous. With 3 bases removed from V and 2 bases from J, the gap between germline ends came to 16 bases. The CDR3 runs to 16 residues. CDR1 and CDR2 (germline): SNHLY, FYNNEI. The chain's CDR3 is CASSEKQQRLNYGYTF. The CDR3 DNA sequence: TGTGCCAGCAGTGAGAAACAGCAAAGATTAAACTATGGCTACACCTTC.

DNA of the CDR3: TGTGCCAGCAGCCATCCTACAGGGGGTGTTGACACTGAAGCTTTCTTT. Its protein is CASSHPTGGVDTEAFF. This chain uses TRBV7-8 with TRBJ1-1, with 8 bases matching TRBD1. V shed 5 bases, J shed 3 bases, and the junction held 11 bases outside the gene matches. CDR1 is SGHVS, CDR2 FQNEAQ, per germline. The CDR3 totals 16 residues.

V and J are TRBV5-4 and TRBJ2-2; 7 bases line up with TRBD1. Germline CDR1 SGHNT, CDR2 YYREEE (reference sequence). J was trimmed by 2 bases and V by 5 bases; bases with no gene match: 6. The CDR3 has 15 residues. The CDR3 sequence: CASRPDRANTGELFF. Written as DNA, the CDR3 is TGTGCCAGCAGACCAGACAGGGCAAACACCGGGGAGCTGTTTTTT.

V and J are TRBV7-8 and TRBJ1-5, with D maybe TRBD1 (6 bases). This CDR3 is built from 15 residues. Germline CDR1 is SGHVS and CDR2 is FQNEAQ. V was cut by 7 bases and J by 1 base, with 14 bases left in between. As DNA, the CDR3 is TGTGCCAGCATCATCCGGGACATCAGCAATCAGCCCCAGCATTTT. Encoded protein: CASIIRDISNQPQHF.

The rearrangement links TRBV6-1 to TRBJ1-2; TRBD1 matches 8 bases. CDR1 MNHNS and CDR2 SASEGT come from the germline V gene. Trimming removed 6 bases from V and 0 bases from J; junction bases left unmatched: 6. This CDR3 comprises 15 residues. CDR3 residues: CASRRQGPANYGYTF. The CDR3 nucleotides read TGTGCCAGCAGGAGACAGGGGCCTGCTAACTATGGCTACACCTTC.

The DNA of the CDR3 is TGTGCCAGCAGTGGCTCTAGCGGGAGGCACAATGAGCAGTTCTTC. Translation gives CASSGSSGRHNEQFF. The chain has TRBV6-4 and TRBJ2-1; the match to TRBD2 covers 11 bases. The CDR3 contains 15 residues. Germline CDR1 reads MRHNA; CDR2 reads SNTAGT. J lost 5 bases, V lost 4 bases, and 4 bases had no gene match.

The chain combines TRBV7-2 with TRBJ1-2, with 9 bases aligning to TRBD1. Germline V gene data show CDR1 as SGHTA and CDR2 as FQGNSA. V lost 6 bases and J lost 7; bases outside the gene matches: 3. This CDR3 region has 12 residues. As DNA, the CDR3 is TGTGCCAGCAGTTTGGACAGGGGTGGCTACACCTTC. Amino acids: CASSLDRGGYTF.

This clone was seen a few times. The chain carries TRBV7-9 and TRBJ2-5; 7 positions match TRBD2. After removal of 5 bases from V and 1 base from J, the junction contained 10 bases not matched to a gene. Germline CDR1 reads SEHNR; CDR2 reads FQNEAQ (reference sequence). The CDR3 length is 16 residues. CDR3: CASSRRQASGQETQYF. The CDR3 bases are TGTGCCAGCAGCCGGAGGCAGGCTAGCGGCCAAGAGACCCAGTACTTC.

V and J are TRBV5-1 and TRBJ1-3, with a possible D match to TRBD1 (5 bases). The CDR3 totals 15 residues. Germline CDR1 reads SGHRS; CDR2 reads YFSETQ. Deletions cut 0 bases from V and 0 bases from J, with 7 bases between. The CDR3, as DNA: TGCGCCAGCAGCTTGGGGGGGGGCTCTGGAAACACCATATATTTT. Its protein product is CASSLGGGSGNTIYF.